This T cell receptor beta chain is from a study of T-cell memory formation after mild COVID-19. TCRdb re-called the 5' RACE reads through MiXCR, storing one row per CDR3 protein. This table holds roughly 610,000 distinct CDR3 sequences, roughly 17% found once. The germline V gene has CDR1 ENHRY and CDR2 SYGVKD. The CDR3 runs to 13 residues. The V gene end was trimmed by 9 bases and the J gene end by 1 base; junction bases not matched to a gene: 4. General study results and limits: While clones contracting from day 15 to 85 were balanced between CD4 and CD8, later expanders leaned CD4+.

On this clonotype: Its antigen is as yet unknown.

This receptor was taken from an adult woman who had mild COVID-19 (a few samples of this study predate the infection). Cell type and time point are not known. Input material: PBMCs or a T cell subset sorted from them (not recorded which). The J gene is TRBJ1-1, the V gene TRBV10-3; 8 bases match TRBD1. In DNA form, the CDR3 reads TGTGCCATATCAGGGGGCGCGAACACTGAAGCTTTCTTT. This gives the protein CAISGGANTEAFF.